These T cell receptor beta chains were read from a single sample in a study of cytomegalovirus exposure and HLA in healthy donors. Using immunoSEQ multiplex PCR, the repertoire was profiled, and TCRdb retains in-frame clones only, with some absent. In the table there are about 210,000 clones, more than 75% of which are singletons. The sequencing sample was made of PBMCs. The origin of the receptors is a man aged 35 to 55 in good health and CMV-seropositive. The CDR3 runs from the conserved cysteine through the conserved F or W. D genes are given only for firm matches. Size is stated for part of the rows, as once, few or many counts, or as a class when the clone is expanded.

D gene,clone size,V gene,J gene,CDR3 DNA,CDR3 protein
TRBD2,NA,TRBV9,TRBJ2-1,TGTGCCAGCAGCGCCGGGACTAGCGGATACAATGAGCAGTTCTTC,CASSAGTSGYNEQFF
TRBD1,once,TRBV11-1,TRBJ2-1,TGTGCCAGCAGCCGCCTTGGACAGGGGACCTACAATGAGCAGTTCTTC,CASSRLGQGTYNEQFF
NA,NA,TRBV14,TRBJ1-4,TGTGCCAGCAGCCAAAGAAATCAGTTTTATGCAACTAATGAAAAACTGTTTTTT,CASSQRNQFYATNEKLFF
NA,NA,TRBV29-1,TRBJ2-1,TGCAGCGTTGCAGCGGAAACATACAATGAGCAGTTCTTC,CSVAAETYNEQFF
TRBD1,NA,TRBV6-1,TRBJ2-7,TGTGCCAGCAGTGCGGGACAGGGGCCGCCCGAGCAGTACTTC,CASSAGQGPPEQYF
TRBD2,NA,TRBV27,TRBJ2-1,TGTGCCAGCAGTCACAGGACAAGTTCGACTAGCGGGTCATACAATGAGCAGTTCTTC,CASSHRTSSTSGSYNEQFF
TRBD2,NA,TRBV6-1,TRBJ2-5,TGTGCCAGCGCGGAGAAGCTAGCGGGAGGGACCCAGTACTTC,CASAEKLAGGTQYF
NA,NA,TRBV6-5,TRBJ1-1,TGTGCCAGCAGCTCCGGAAGATCGGGGAACACTGAAGCTTTCTTT,CASSSGRSGNTEAFF
NA,NA,TRBV7-3,TRBJ1-1,TGTGCCAGCAGCTCACAGAGGAGGAGCACTGAAGCTTTCTTT,CASSSQRRSTEAFF
TRBD2,once,TRBV9,TRBJ2-3,TGTGCCAGCAGCGGCGGGGGTGCCCTCACAGATACGCAGTATTTT,CASSGGGALTDTQYF
TRBD2,few,TRBV27,TRBJ2-7,TGTGCCAGCAGTTTCCTAGCGGGAGGGAGAGAGCAGTACTTC,CASSFLAGGREQYF
NA,NA,TRBV7-9,TRBJ2-5,TGTGCCAGCAGCCCCGCGAGGGAAAAAATGGAGACCCAGTACTTC,CASSPAREKMETQYF
NA,NA,TRBV19,TRBJ2-1,TGTGCCAGTAGTATGAAGGGGCAGGGGAGCAATGAGCAGTTCTTC,CASSMKGQGSNEQFF
TRBD1,NA,TRBV7-9,TRBJ2-4,TGTGCCAGCAGCTTAGGGACAGGGGGTAGAAACATTCAGTACTTC,CASSLGTGGRNIQYF
NA,NA,TRBV9,TRBJ2-7,TGTGCCAGCAGCAACCCAATTGGCGGCTCCTACGAGCAGTACTTC,CASSNPIGGSYEQYF
NA,once,TRBV6-5,TRBJ1-2,TGTGCCAGCAGTTACGGCGGAGGACGGACGGCCTATGGCTACACCTTC,CASSYGGGRTAYGYTF
TRBD2,NA,TRBV29-1,TRBJ2-3,TGCAGCGTTGAATGGGGACTAGCGGGACAATCGCAGTATTTT,CSVEWGLAGQSQYF
TRBD1,NA,TRBV19,TRBJ2-1,TGTGCCAGCCGGGACAGGCCTTACAATGAGCAGTTCTTC,CASRDRPYNEQFF
TRBD1,NA,TRBV7-9,TRBJ2-1,TGTGCCAGCAGCGAAGGACAGGGAATGGGGGGAAAGCAGTTCTTC,CASSEGQGMGGKQFF
TRBD1,NA,TRBV18,TRBJ2-1,TGTGCCAGCTCACCGGACAGGGTTGTGTACAATGAGCAGTTCTTC,CASSPDRVVYNEQFF
TRBD2,NA,TRBV7-9,TRBJ2-7,TGTGCCAGCAGTTTGGTAGCGGGAGGGCCCCACGAGCAGTACTTC,CASSLVAGGPHEQYF
TRBD2,NA,TRBV7-9,TRBJ2-3,TGTGCCAGCAGTATAGCGGGGAGCCCAGATACGCAGTATTTT,CASSIAGSPDTQYF
TRBD1,NA,TRBV18,TRBJ2-7,TGTGCCAGCTCATACCGGGACAGGGGCTACGAGCAGTACTTC,CASSYRDRGYEQYF
TRBD2,NA,TRBV5-1,TRBJ2-2,TGCGCCAGCACCGCGGGAGGGCCCGGGGAGCTGTTTTTT,CASTAGGPGELFF
NA,NA,TRBV5-1,TRBJ1-1,TGCGCCAGCAGCTTGTACCCAGTGACGGCTTACAGGCTATACACTGAAGCTTTCTTT,CASSLYPVTAYRLYTEAFF
TRBD2,NA,TRBV27,TRBJ2-1,TGTGCCAGCATTAGCGGGAGCGGGTTCAATGAGCAGTTCTTC,CASISGSGFNEQFF
NA,once,TRBV28,TRBJ2-7,TGTGCCAGCAGTTCCCGGGGAGATCTGGTCTACGAGCAGTACTTC,CASSSRGDLVYEQYF
NA,NA,TRBV30,TRBJ2-2,TGTGCCTGGAGTGTACAGGGTTCCGGGGAGCTGTTTTTT,CAWSVQGSGELFF
TRBD2,NA,TRBV5-1,TRBJ2-1,TGCGCCAGCAGACAGAGCGGGAGCCCATACAATGAGCAGTTCTTC,CASRQSGSPYNEQFF
TRBD2,NA,TRBV11-2,TRBJ2-1,TGTGCCAGCAGCCGAGGAATCGGTAGCGGGAGAAACAATGAGCAGTTCTTC,CASSRGIGSGRNNEQFF
NA,NA,TRBV7-6,TRBJ1-2,TGTGCCAGCAGCTTGCCGGGGGGGGGCTACACCTTC,CASSLPGGGYTF
TRBD2,NA,TRBV7-8,TRBJ2-6,TGTGCCAGCAGCTTGGGGACTAGCGGGAGAGCTGGGGCCAACGTCCTGACTTTC,CASSLGTSGRAGANVLTF
NA,NA,TRBV6-7,TRBJ1-2,TGTGCCAGCAGGCACAAGGGGTGTAACTATGGCTACACCTTC,CASRHKGCNYGYTF
TRBD1,NA,TRBV30,TRBJ2-7,TGTGCCTGGAACACCGGGACAGGGTCATACGAGCAGTACTTC,CAWNTGTGSYEQYF
TRBD1,NA,TRBV7-2,TRBJ2-3,TGTGCCAGCAGCGGAAACAGGGGGCTGGGCACAGATACGCAGTATTTT,CASSGNRGLGTDTQYF
NA,NA,TRBV18,TRBJ2-1,TGTGCCAGCTCACCACCCACCGGGTCGTGGAATGAGCAGTTCTTC,CASSPPTGSWNEQFF
NA,NA,TRBV30,TRBJ2-2,TGTGCCTGGAGTGGAGGGGGATCGAACACCGGGGAGCTGTTTTTT,CAWSGGGSNTGELFF
NA,NA,TRBV27,TRBJ2-2,TGTGCCAGCAGTTCGTCCCGGGGAGGGGAGCTGTTTTTT,CASSSSRGGELFF